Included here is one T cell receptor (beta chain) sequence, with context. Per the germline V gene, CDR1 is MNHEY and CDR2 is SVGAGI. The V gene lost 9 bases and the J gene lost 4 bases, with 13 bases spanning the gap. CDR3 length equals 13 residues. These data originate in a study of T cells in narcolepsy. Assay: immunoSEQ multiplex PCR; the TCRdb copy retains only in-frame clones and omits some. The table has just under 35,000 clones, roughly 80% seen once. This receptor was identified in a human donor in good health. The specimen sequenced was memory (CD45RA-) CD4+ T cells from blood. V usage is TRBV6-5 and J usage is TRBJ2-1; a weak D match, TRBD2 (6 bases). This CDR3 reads CASHRRGYNEQFF. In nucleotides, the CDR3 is TGTGCCAGTCACAGGAGGGGTTACAATGAGCAGTTCTTC.